Reported below is one T cell receptor beta chain. Its antigen specificity is not known. No much larger clone is present one base from it, and per-base qualities are unavailable. To sequence the TCRbeta CDR3 region, genomic DNA was isolated from the sorted cells. The immunoSEQ Assay was used for sequencing of TCRbeta CDR3 regions. What TCRdb holds here is the immuneACCESS table cut down to in-frame rearrangements. Part of the clones is not present; checked against another copy, under half of the missing clones reflect an unresolved V gene, and the others are unexplained. Recorded for this sample are around 50,000 clones; 75% to 90% of them occurred a single time. The ten top clones hold about 3.3% of the sample. Patients with autoimmune disease history or receiving systemic immunosuppression were excluded from the trial. In every dose cohort, peripheral blood was drawn for TCR sequencing at baseline, cycle 4 day 1, and cycle 7 day 1. The samples were drawn from a first-in-human, open-label, multicenter phase I dose-escalation trial of ivuxolimab. Adults with locally advanced or metastatic melanoma, renal cell carcinoma, hepatocellular carcinoma or head and neck squamous cell carcinoma were enrolled in the trial. CD4+ and CD8+ T cells were sorted separately from peripheral blood before TCR sequencing.

This sample was taken from a study of OX40 agonist ivuxolimab in advanced cancers. For context, the study as a whole: Ivuxolimab was a fully human IgG2 agonistic monoclonal antibody targeting the costimulatory receptor OX40 (CD134). Intravenous ivuxolimab was administered to patients every 2 weeks at six dose levels: 0.01, 0.1, 0.3, 1.5, 3 and 10 mg/kg. Of the roughly 52 dose-escalation patients, hepatocellular carcinoma was present in about 20, melanoma in around 15, renal cell carcinoma in 9 and head and neck cancer in 9. The dose-escalation cohort was about 83% male with a mean age of roughly 60 years, ranging from 23 to 79. Patients were allowed to have had prior anti-PD-1, anti-PD-L1 or anti-CTLA-4 therapy, and 30% to 40% of the dose-escalation patients had previously received checkpoint inhibitors. Partial responses occurred in three dose-escalation patients, of whom one had hepatocellular carcinoma and two had cutaneous melanoma. Peripheral TCRbeta sequencing aimed to test whether ivuxolimab altered TCR sequence diversity and caused clonal T-cell expansion. The paper describes the monotherapy dose-escalation part (N = 52 patients) of the phase I trial of ivuxolimab.

Broad study findings and their caveats: The antigen specificity of the peripheral T cells that underwent clonal expansion was not determined. In the 0.1-3.0 mg/kg groups, partial responders had among the lowest normalized peripheral clonal expansion, particularly in CD8+ T cells. Clonal expansion of both CD4+ and CD8+ blood T cells was observed from baseline to week 6 at doses 0.1 to 3.0 mg/kg. Low levels of normalized T-cell clonal expansion were also shown by some nonresponding patients. After ivuxolimab, CD8+ T cells had more expanded clones than CD4+ T cells on average.

V is pared back by 1 base and J by 4 bases, with 7 bases lying between the germline termini. Inclusive of the bounding cysteine and phenylalanine, the CDR3 is 13 residues long. The kept DNA is CDR3 alone, 39 bases in frame from the first base. CDR1 SGHVS and CDR2 FNYEAQ were looked up in the germline V gene. The chain is assembled from TRBV7-6 and TRBJ1-1, with no D gene named confidently. Sample: CD4+ or CD8+ T cells sorted from blood, taken in a trial of the OX40 agonist ivuxolimab. The origin of this receptor is an adult with an advanced solid tumor such as melanoma, head and neck, liver or kidney cancer. CDR3 loop: CASSLGLPTEAFF. The DNA reads as follows: TGTGCCAGCAGCTTAGGCTTGCCCACTGAAGCTTTCTTT.